This record concerns one T cell receptor beta chain sequence. The sample comes from a study of blood T cell repertoires in COVID-19. Turning to the study itself: Acute-phase and convalescent COVID-19 samples originated in the United States, Italy and Spain.

Per the study methods: It was from reference gene primer amplification that nucleated cell counts were estimated. Clones were read by immunoSEQ multiplex PCR, and TCRdb kept only the in-frame ones, dropping some. Clone size and V and J calls were adopted from that table, with D and trimming inferred from the DNA. The sample lists 100,000 or so clones; approximately 79% were seen once. From germline, CDR1 is SGHTA and CDR2 FQGNSA. This CDR3 has 16 residues. V lost 1 base to trimming and J lost 1 base, with 10 bases between them. Sample: peripheral blood. This TCR derives from a woman aged 80 or over with acute or convalescent COVID-19. V usage is TRBV7-2 and J usage is TRBJ2-2; possibly TRBD1 for D (6 bases). CDR3 loop: CASSLERTENTGELFF. The CDR3, as DNA: TGTGCCAGCAGCTTAGAACGGACAGAGAACACCGGGGAGCTGTTTTTT. Variable domain in full (rest from reference TRBV7-2 and TRBJ2-2): GAGVSQSPSNKVTEKGKDVELRCDPISGHTALYWYRQSLGQGLEFLIYFQGNSAPDKSGLPSDRFSAERTGGSVSTLTIQRTQQEDSAVYLCASSLERTENTGELFFGEGSRLTVL.